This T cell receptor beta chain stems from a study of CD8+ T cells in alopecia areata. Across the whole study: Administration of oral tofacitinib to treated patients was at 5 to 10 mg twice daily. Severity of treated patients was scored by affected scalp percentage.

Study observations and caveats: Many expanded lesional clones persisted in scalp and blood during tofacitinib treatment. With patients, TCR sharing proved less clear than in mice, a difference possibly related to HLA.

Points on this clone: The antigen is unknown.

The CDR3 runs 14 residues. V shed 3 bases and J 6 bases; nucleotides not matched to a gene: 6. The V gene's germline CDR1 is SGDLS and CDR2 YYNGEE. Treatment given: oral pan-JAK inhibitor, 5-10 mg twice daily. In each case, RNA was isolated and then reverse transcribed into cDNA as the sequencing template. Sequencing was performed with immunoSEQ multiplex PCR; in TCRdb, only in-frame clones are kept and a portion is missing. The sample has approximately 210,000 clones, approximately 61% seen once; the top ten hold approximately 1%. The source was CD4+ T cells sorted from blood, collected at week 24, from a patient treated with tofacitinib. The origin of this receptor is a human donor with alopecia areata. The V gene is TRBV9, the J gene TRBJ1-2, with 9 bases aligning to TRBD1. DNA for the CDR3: TGTGCCAGCAGCGCCCGGGACAGGGAGCATGGCTACACCTTC. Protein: CASSARDREHGYTF.